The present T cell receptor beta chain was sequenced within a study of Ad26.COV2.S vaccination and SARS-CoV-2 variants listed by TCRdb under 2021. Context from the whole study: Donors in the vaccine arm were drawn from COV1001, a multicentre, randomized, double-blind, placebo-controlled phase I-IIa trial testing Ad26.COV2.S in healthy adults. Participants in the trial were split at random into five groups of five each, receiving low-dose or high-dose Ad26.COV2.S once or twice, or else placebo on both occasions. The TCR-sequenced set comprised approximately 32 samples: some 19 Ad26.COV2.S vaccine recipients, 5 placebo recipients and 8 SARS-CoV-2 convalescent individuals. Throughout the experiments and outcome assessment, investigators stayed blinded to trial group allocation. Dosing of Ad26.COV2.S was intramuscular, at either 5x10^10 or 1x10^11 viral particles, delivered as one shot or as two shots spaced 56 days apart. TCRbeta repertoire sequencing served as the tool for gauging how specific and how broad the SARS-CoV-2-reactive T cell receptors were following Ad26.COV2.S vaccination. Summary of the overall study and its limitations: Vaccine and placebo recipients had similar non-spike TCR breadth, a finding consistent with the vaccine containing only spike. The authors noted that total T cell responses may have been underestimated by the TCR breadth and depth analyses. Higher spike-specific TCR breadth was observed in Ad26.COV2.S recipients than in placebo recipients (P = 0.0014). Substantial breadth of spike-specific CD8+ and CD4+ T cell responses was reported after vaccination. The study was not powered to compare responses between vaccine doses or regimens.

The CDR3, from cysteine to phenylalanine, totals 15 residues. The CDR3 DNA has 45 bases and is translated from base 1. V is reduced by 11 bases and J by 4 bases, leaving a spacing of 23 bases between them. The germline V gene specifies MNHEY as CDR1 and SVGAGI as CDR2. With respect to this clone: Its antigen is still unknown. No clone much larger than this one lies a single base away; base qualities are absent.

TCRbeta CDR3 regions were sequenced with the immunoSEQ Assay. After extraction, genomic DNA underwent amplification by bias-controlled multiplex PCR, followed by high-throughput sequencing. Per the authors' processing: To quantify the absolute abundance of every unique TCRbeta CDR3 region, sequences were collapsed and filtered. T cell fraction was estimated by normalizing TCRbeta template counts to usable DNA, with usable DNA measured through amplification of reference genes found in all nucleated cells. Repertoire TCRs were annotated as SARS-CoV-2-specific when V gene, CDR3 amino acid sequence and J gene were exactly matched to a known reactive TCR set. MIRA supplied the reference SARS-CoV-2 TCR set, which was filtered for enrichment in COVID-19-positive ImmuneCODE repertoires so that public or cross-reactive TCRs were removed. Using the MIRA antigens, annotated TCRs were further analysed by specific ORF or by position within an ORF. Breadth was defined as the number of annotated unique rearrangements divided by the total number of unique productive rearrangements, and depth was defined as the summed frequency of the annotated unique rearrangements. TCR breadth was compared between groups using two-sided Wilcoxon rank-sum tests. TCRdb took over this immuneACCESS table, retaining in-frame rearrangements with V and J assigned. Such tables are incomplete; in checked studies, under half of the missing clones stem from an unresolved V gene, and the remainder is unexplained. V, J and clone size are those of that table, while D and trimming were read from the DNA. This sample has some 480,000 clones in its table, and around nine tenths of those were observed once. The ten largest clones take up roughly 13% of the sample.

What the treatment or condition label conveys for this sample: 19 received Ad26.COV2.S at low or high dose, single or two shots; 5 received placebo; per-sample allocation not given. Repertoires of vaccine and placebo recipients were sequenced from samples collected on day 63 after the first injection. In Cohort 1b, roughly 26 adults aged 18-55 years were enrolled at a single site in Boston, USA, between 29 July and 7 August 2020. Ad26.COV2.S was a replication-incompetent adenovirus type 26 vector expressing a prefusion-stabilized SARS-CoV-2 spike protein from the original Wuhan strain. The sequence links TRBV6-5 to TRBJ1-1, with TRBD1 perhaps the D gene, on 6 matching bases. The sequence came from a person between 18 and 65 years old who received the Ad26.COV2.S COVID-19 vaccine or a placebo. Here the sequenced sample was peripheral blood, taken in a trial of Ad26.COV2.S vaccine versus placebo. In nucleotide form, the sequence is TGTGCCGGCCGACCGACAGGCGGGAGGGGCACTGAAGCTTTCTTT. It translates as CAGRPTGGRGTEAFF.